This is a list of T cell receptor beta chains from one sample in a study of blood T cell repertoires in COVID-19. Profiled with immunoSEQ multiplex PCR; TCRdb holds only in-frame clones, not every one. The sample lists a few hundred thousand clones; around 86% were seen once. Sequencing was carried out using PBMCs or T cells enriched from blood (not recorded which). These receptors all stem from a man in his thirties or forties in a cohort exposed to, infected with or recovered from COVID-19 (not recorded which). The CDR3 runs from the conserved cysteine through the conserved F or W. A D gene is named only where the DNA matches it firmly. Rows give clone size only sometimes, using once, few, many, or a class for an expanded clone.

j_call: TRBJ1-2; d_call: TRBD1; clone_size: once; v_call: TRBV28; cdr3_length: 14; cdr3_nt: TGTGCCAGCAGTCTTAGAACAGGGGGTCGTGGCTACACCTTC; cdr3_aa: CASSLRTGGRGYTF
j_call: TRBJ2-3; d_call: TRBD2; clone_size: NA; v_call: TRBV27; cdr3_length: 15; cdr3_nt: TGTGCCAGCACCCTGGGACTAGGGTTAGCAGATACGCAGTATTTT; cdr3_aa: CASTLGLGLADTQYF
j_call: TRBJ1-5; d_call: NA; clone_size: once; v_call: TRBV19; cdr3_length: 14; cdr3_nt: TGTGCCAGTAGGACTGTCCATAGCAATCAGCCCCAGCATTTT; cdr3_aa: CASRTVHSNQPQHF
j_call: TRBJ2-1; d_call: TRBD2; clone_size: NA; v_call: TRBV4-3; cdr3_length: 16; cdr3_nt: TGCGCCAGCAGCCCTACGTTAGCGGGAGGGCCGGATGAGCAGTTCTTC; cdr3_aa: CASSPTLAGGPDEQFF
j_call: TRBJ2-7; d_call: TRBD2; clone_size: NA; v_call: TRBV5-6; cdr3_length: 17; cdr3_nt: TGTGCCAGCAGCTCCCAAACTAGCGGGGAACCCCCCCACGAGCAGTACTTC; cdr3_aa: CASSSQTSGEPPHEQYF
j_call: TRBJ1-4; d_call: NA; clone_size: NA; v_call: TRBV18; cdr3_length: 15; cdr3_nt: TGTGCCAGCTCGCTACAGGATATGGGAGGCGAAAAACTGTTTTTT; cdr3_aa: CASSLQDMGGEKLFF
j_call: TRBJ2-7; d_call: NA; clone_size: NA; v_call: TRBV4-3; cdr3_length: 15; cdr3_nt: TGCGCCAGCAGCCAGGAAGTCGGACTCCACTACGAGCAGTACTTC; cdr3_aa: CASSQEVGLHYEQYF
j_call: TRBJ2-6; d_call: TRBD1; clone_size: NA; v_call: TRBV6-1; cdr3_length: 16; cdr3_nt: TGTGCCAGCAGTGATCAACAGGGGTCTGGGGCCAACGTCCTGACTTTC; cdr3_aa: CASSDQQGSGANVLTF
j_call: TRBJ1-1; d_call: NA; clone_size: NA; v_call: TRBV7-8; cdr3_length: 15; cdr3_nt: TGTGCCAGCAGCCCTCACGCGGGTTTGAGCACTGAAGCTTTCTTT; cdr3_aa: CASSPHAGLSTEAFF
j_call: TRBJ2-5; d_call: TRBD2; clone_size: NA; v_call: TRBV5-1; cdr3_length: 16; cdr3_nt: TGCGCCAGCAGCTTACTAGCGGGAGCGGAAGAAGAGACCCAGTACTTC; cdr3_aa: CASSLLAGAEEETQYF
j_call: TRBJ2-7; d_call: NA; clone_size: NA; v_call: TRBV24-1; cdr3_length: 14; cdr3_nt: TGTGCCACCAGTGATTCTATTAGATCCTACGAGCAGTACTTC; cdr3_aa: CATSDSIRSYEQYF
j_call: TRBJ1-5; d_call: TRBD1; clone_size: NA; v_call: TRBV27; cdr3_length: 14; cdr3_nt: TGTGCCAGCACCACCGGGACAGGGAATCAGCCCCAGCATTTT; cdr3_aa: CASTTGTGNQPQHF
j_call: TRBJ1-2; d_call: NA; clone_size: NA; v_call: TRBV28; cdr3_length: 15; cdr3_nt: TGTGCCAGCAGTAACGGGGGGGCTGTGGAATATGGCTACACCTTC; cdr3_aa: CASSNGGAVEYGYTF
j_call: TRBJ2-5; d_call: NA; clone_size: NA; v_call: TRBV25-1; cdr3_length: 13; cdr3_nt: TGTGCCAGCAGTCCACGGGAGACGGAGACCCAGTACTTC; cdr3_aa: CASSPRETETQYF
j_call: TRBJ2-7; d_call: TRBD1; clone_size: NA; v_call: TRBV4-1; cdr3_length: 13; cdr3_nt: TGCGCCAGCAGCCCGGACAGGGACTACGAGCAGTACTTC; cdr3_aa: CASSPDRDYEQYF
j_call: TRBJ1-1; d_call: NA; clone_size: NA; v_call: TRBV19; cdr3_length: 15; cdr3_nt: TGTGCCAGTAGTTCAATGACAGTAGGCGGCACTGAAGCTTTCTTT; cdr3_aa: CASSSMTVGGTEAFF
j_call: TRBJ2-7; d_call: NA; clone_size: NA; v_call: TRBV3-1/TRBV3-2; cdr3_length: 15; cdr3_nt: TGTGCCAGCAGCCAATCGGGGGTAAATAATTACGAGCAGTACTTC; cdr3_aa: CASSQSGVNNYEQYF
j_call: TRBJ2-1; d_call: NA; clone_size: NA; v_call: TRBV7-9; cdr3_length: 16; cdr3_nt: TGTGCCAGCAGCCTGGTTCGCGTGAGCTCCTACAATGAGCAGTTCTTC; cdr3_aa: CASSLVRVSSYNEQFF
j_call: TRBJ1-2; d_call: TRBD1; clone_size: NA; v_call: TRBV9; cdr3_length: 14; cdr3_nt: TGTGCCAGCAGCACGGGACAGCCTAACTATGGCTACACCTTC; cdr3_aa: CASSTGQPNYGYTF
j_call: TRBJ1-1; d_call: NA; clone_size: NA; v_call: TRBV27; cdr3_length: 15; cdr3_nt: TGTGCCAGCAGTTTATCGGCGTCGGGGAACACTGAAGCTTTCTTT; cdr3_aa: CASSLSASGNTEAFF
j_call: TRBJ1-6; d_call: TRBD1; clone_size: NA; v_call: TRBV27; cdr3_length: 18; cdr3_nt: TGTGCCAGCAGTTACATTCGGGGCAGGGGGCAATTGACTTCACCCCTCCACTTT; cdr3_aa: CASSYIRGRGQLTSPLHF
j_call: TRBJ2-3; d_call: NA; clone_size: many; v_call: TRBV19; cdr3_length: 12; cdr3_nt: TGTGCCAGTAGTATCAGCGGAGATACGCAGTATTTT; cdr3_aa: CASSISGDTQYF
j_call: TRBJ2-2; d_call: TRBD1; clone_size: NA; v_call: TRBV5-1; cdr3_length: 14; cdr3_nt: TGCGCCAGCAGCAATACAGGGGCCACCGGGGAGCTGTTTTTT; cdr3_aa: CASSNTGATGELFF
j_call: TRBJ2-7; d_call: TRBD2; clone_size: once; v_call: TRBV19; cdr3_length: 14; cdr3_nt: TGTGCCAGTAGTGCTAGCGGGGGTGCTGGTAAGCAGTACTTC; cdr3_aa: CASSASGGAGKQYF
j_call: TRBJ2-5; d_call: NA; clone_size: NA; v_call: TRBV9; cdr3_length: 16; cdr3_nt: TGTGCCAGCAGCGCTACCCTGCCCGGGGGTGAAGAGACCCAGTACTTC; cdr3_aa: CASSATLPGGEETQYF